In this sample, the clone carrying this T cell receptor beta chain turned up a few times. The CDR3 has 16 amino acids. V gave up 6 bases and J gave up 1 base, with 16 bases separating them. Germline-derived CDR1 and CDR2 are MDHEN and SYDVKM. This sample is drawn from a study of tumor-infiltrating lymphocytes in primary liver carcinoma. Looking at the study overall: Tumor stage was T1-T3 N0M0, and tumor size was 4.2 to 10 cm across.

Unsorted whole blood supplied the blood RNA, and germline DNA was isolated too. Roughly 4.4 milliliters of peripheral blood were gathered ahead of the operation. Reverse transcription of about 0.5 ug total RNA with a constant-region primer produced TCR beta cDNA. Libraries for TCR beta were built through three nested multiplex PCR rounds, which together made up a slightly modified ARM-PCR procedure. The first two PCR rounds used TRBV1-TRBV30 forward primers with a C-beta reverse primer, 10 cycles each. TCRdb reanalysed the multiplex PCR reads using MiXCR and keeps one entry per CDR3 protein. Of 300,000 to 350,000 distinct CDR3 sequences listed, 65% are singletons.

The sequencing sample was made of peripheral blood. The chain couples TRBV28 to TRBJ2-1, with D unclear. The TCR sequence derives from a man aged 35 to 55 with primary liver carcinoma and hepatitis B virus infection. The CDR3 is CASRTPTRVSYNEQFF. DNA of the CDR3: TGTGCCAGCAGAACCCCTACCCGGGTATCCTACAATGAGCAGTTCTTC. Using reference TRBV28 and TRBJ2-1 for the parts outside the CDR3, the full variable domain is DVKVTQSSRYLVKRTGEKVFLECVQDMDHENMFWYRQDPGLGLRLIYFSYDVKMKEKGDIPEGYSVSREKKERFSLILESASTNQTSMYLCASRTPTRVSYNEQFFGPGTRLTVL.